This TCR beta chain was identified in a study of blood T cell repertoires in COVID-19. Here immunoSEQ multiplex PCR was the method, and the copy in TCRdb shows in-frame clones only, minus some. The data hold 130,000 or so clones, with 80% observed a single time. The CDR3 totals 16 residues. The V and J ends lost 0 bases and 7 bases, in that order; junction bases with no gene match: 8. Germline loops: CDR1 SGHDT, CDR2 YYEEEE. This chain uses TRBV5-6 with TRBJ1-3; 9 bases match TRBD1. This TCR was sampled from a human donor in a cohort sampled during active COVID-19. Sequencing was performed on peripheral blood. CDR3 bases: TGTGCCAGCAGCTTGGGGGCCCGGGACAGGGCGAACACCATATATTTT. It codes for CASSLGARDRANTIYF. The complete variable domain, with remaining parts taken from reference TRBV5-6 and TRBJ1-3, reads DAGVTQSPTHLIKTRGQQVTLRCSPKSGHDTVSWYQQALGQGPQFIFQYYEEEERQRGNFPDRFSGHQFPNYSSELNVNALLLGDSALYLCASSLGARDRANTIYFGEGSWLTVV.